This T cell receptor beta chain was captured by sequencing in a study of cytomegalovirus exposure and HLA in healthy donors. The wider study: Ancestry clustering placed 70% to 90% of 300 to 400 genotyped donors in the Caucasian-associated cluster.

CDR1 and CDR2 from the germline V gene are MDHEN and SYDVKM. With 3 bases removed from V and 9 bases from J, the gap between germline ends came to 18 bases. CDR3 length: 15 amino acids. A word on this clone: Its antigen is unidentified.

General study findings and limits: The study flagged roughly 150 TCR beta chains as cytomegalovirus-associated. Later analysis revealed greater clonal expansion in HLA-associated TCR beta chains than in equally common others.

PCR employed 60 Vbeta and 13 Jbeta primers. The protocol was immunoSEQ multiplex PCR, while the TCRdb copy is restricted to in-frame clones and leaves out a portion. Its listing shows roughly 76,000 clones. Sequencing input: PBMCs. This receptor was identified in a female donor in good health and CMV-seropositive. This chain links TRBV28 with TRBJ2-1; TRBD1 might be the D (6 bases). The CDR3 is CASSLRQGTLGEQFF. CDR3 DNA: TGTGCCAGCAGTTTGAGGCAGGGGACACTCGGTGAGCAGTTCTTC.